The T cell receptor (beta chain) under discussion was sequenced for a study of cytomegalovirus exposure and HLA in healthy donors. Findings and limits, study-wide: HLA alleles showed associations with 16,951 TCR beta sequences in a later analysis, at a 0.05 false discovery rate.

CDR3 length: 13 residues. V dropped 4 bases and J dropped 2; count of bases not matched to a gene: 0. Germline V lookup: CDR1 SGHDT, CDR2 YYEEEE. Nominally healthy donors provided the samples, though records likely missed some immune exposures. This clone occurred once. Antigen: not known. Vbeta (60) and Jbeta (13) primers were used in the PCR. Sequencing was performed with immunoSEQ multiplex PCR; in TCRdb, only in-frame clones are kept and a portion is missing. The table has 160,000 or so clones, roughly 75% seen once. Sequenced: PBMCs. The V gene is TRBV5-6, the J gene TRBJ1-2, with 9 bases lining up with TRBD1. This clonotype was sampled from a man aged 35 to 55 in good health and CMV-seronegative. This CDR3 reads CASSTGGNYGYTF. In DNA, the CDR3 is TGTGCCAGCAGCACAGGGGGCAACTATGGCTACACCTTC.